This entry lists 27 T cell receptor beta chains sequenced from one sample in a study of a mutant IDH1 vaccine in newly diagnosed glioma listed by TCRdb under 2021. Their specific antigens are unknown. Interpreted using the paper, the time point label stands for: week 35, safety follow-up. A 20-mer mutant IDH1 peptide at 300 micrograms in Montanide made up each vaccine dose, which was injected subcutaneously together with topical imiquimod. To prepare the library, the immunoSEQ multiplex PCR assay was applied. TCRdb retrieved this table from immuneACCESS and kept in-frame rearrangements only. Not all clones are present; in checked studies, unresolved V genes account for under half, and no reason is known for the remainder. The sample records about 56,000 clones, 86% of which are singletons. Around 1.5% of the sample lies in the top ten. The material sequenced was PBMCs, taken from a glioma patient whose treatment included an IDH1 peptide vaccine. These receptor sequences come from a man in his forties with glioma.

The chain employs TRBV4-1 and TRBJ2-4; possibly TRBD2 for D (6 bases). Germline CDR1 is MGHRA and CDR2 is YSYEKL. This CDR3 spans 17 amino acids. With 2 bases removed from V and 9 bases from J, the gap between germline ends came to 23 bases. The CDR3 is CASSQHGSSGRVVIQYF. The CDR3 bases are TGCGCCAGCAGCCAACACGGATCAAGCGGGCGAGTCGTCATTCAGTACTTC.

This chain joins TRBV18 and TRBJ2-7, with 7 nucleotides matching TRBD1. The junction had 19 bases not matched to a gene; V was cut back by 3 bases and J by 2 bases. The CDR3 contains 19 residues. Per germline, CDR1 KGHSH and CDR2 LQKENI. The CDR3 sequence: CASSPGFTRTGDGAYEQYF. The CDR3, as DNA: TGTGCCAGCTCACCTGGATTTACAAGAACAGGGGATGGTGCCTACGAGCAGTACTTC. Full variable domain (missing parts from reference TRBV18 and TRBJ2-7): NAGVMQNPRHLVRRRGQEARLRCSPMKGHSHVYWYRQLPEEGLKFMVYLQKENIIDESGMPKERFSAEFPKEGPSILRIQQVVRGDSAAYFCASSPGFTRTGDGAYEQYFGPGTRLTVT.

The chain couples TRBV7-8 to TRBJ2-2, with D hard to call. The CDR3 runs to 13 residues. CDR1 SGHVS and CDR2 FQNEAQ come from the germline V gene. The germline V and J ends were trimmed by 5 bases and 2 bases, with 6 bases remaining between them. The CDR3 reads CASSVVNTGELFF. CDR3 in DNA: TGTGCCAGCAGCGTCGTTAACACCGGGGAGCTGTTTTTT.

Comments on this clone: Sequence at one end of the junction differs from germline and may be a read error. V and J are TRBV9 and TRBJ2-3; TRBD2 agrees at 8 bases. This CDR3 is built from 14 residues. Germline V gene data show CDR1 as SGDLS and CDR2 as YYNGEE. CDR3 nucleotide sequence: TGTGCCAGCAGCGCGAGCGGGAGCACCGATACGCAGTATTTT. The encoded protein is CASSASGSTDTQYF.

This clone was counted only a few times. The V call is TRBV9, the J call TRBJ1-5; 8 bases are a match to TRBD1. Trimming at V came to 0 bases and at J to 4 bases, leaving 3 bases not matched to a gene. Per the germline V gene, CDR1 is SGDLS and CDR2 is YYNGEE. This CDR3 region has 15 residues. CDR3 DNA: TGTGCCAGCAGCGTAGGAACAGGGGGGAATCAGCCCCAGCATTTT. Translated: CASSVGTGGNQPQHF.

The chain recombines TRBV27 with TRBJ1-5; D may be TRBD1 (5 bases). CDR1 is MNHEY and CDR2 is SMNVEV in the germline V gene (reference sequence). Trimming removed 7 bases at V and 3 bases at J, with 16 bases between. The CDR3 runs 15 residues. The CDR3: CASKSAGSPNQPQHF. The CDR3 coding sequence is TGTGCCAGCAAATCGGCAGGGAGCCCCAATCAGCCCCAGCATTTT.

This clone has only a few counts. V is TRBV6-5 and J is TRBJ1-1; perhaps TRBD1 as D (5 bases). V was shortened by 7 bases and J by 3 bases, with 12 bases between the two germline ends. Germline V CDR1 and CDR2: MNHEY, SVGAGI. CDR3 length: 13 amino acids. CDR3 loop: CASIRAGYTEAFF. The CDR3 DNA reads as TGTGCCAGCATCCGAGCAGGGTACACTGAAGCTTTCTTT.

The V call is TRBV10-3, the J call TRBJ1-2, with 7 bases fitting TRBD1. This CDR3 contains 15 residues. V shed 2 bases and J 4 bases; nucleotides not matched to a gene: 7. Looked up from germline, CDR1 is ENHRY and CDR2 is SYGVKD. Here the CDR3 reads CAISEAGGAAYGYTF. CDR3 in DNA: TGTGCCATCAGTGAGGCAGGGGGGGCGGCCTATGGCTACACCTTC.

This chain connects TRBV25-1 to TRBJ1-2, with D unresolved. CDR1 and CDR2 from the germline V gene are MGHDK and SYGVNS. The CDR3 is 12 amino acids. The V end lost 5 bases, the J end lost 3 bases, and 7 bases lay between the germline ends. CDR3 sequence (DNA): TGTGCCAGCAGTAAGACTCACTATGGCTACACCTTC. Its translation is CASSKTHYGYTF.

In DNA, the CDR3 is TGTGCCAGCAGTTACAGTCAGATCCAAGAGACCCAGTACTTC. It encodes CASSYSQIQETQYF. The chain links TRBV6-5 to TRBJ2-5; unclear D gene. The germline gives CDR1 MNHEY, CDR2 SVGAGI. CDR3 length: 14 amino acids. Deletions cut 2 bases from V and 1 base from J, with 8 bases between.

This chain links TRBV7-3 with TRBJ1-5; TRBD1 is a possible D gene (6 bases). The V and J ends lost 10 bases and 6 bases respectively, with 25 bases between them. CDR1 is SGHTA, CDR2 FQGTGA, per germline. The CDR3 extends over 16 amino acids. This CDR3 is CANSTRAGGSSQPQHF. The CDR3 DNA reads as TGTGCCAACTCCACCCGGGCGGGGGGCAGTAGTCAGCCCCAGCATTTT.

This clone is a singleton in its sample. The rearrangement uses TRBV5-6 and TRBJ1-1; D might be TRBD1 (6 bases). Germline CDR1 is SGHDT and CDR2 is YYEEEE. The CDR3 is made up of 16 amino acids. V gave up 1 base and J gave up 6 bases, with 19 bases separating them. CDR3 loop: CASSLLSYRDRSEAFF. DNA of the CDR3: TGTGCCAGCAGCTTGCTTTCTTACAGGGATAGATCTGAAGCTTTCTTT.

The J gene is TRBJ2-7, the V gene TRBV6-5, with a weak D call TRBD1 (6 bases). V was cut by 0 bases and J by 3 bases, with 15 bases left in between. The CDR3 totals 16 residues. Germline CDR1 is MNHEY and CDR2 is SVGAGI. Here the CDR3 DNA reads TGTGCCAGCAGTTACTCGAGGGACACCCTTTTCTACGAGCAGTACTTC. It codes for CASSYSRDTLFYEQYF.

CDR3 coding DNA: TGTGCCAGCAGCTTAAACCGGGGAGAGACCCAGTACTTC. Translated: CASSLNRGETQYF. The rearrangement links TRBV7-2 to TRBJ2-5; D perhaps matches TRBD2 (5 bases). Trimming shortened V by 2 bases and J by 4 bases, and 8 bases separated the two germline ends. Germline V CDR1 and CDR2: SGHTA, FQGNSA. This CDR3 is built from 13 residues.

The CDR3 nucleotides read TGTGCCAGTCAGCCGGGACAGGGTTCGTATGGCTACACCTTC. Its protein is CASQPGQGSYGYTF. The gene calls are TRBV6-5 and TRBJ1-2; 9 bases are shared with TRBD1. The V and J ends lost 9 bases and 5 bases, in that order; junction bases with no gene match: 10. Germline CDR1 reads MNHEY; CDR2 reads SVGAGI. CDR3 length equals 14 residues.

This clone was detected once. The chain uses TRBV9 and TRBJ2-1; TRBD1 matches 9 bases. The CDR3 extends over 15 amino acids. Germline V CDR1 and CDR2: SGDLS, YYNGEE. V was clipped by 0 bases and J by 9 bases; unmatched bases: 7. The CDR3 here is CASSVGDRVGGEQFF. As DNA, the CDR3 is TGTGCCAGCAGCGTAGGGGACAGGGTTGGAGGTGAGCAGTTCTTC.

The V call is TRBV11-2, the J call TRBJ2-7, with D unclear. Germline V gene sequence: CDR1 SGHAT, CDR2 FQNNGV. Trimming removed 7 bases at V and 3 bases at J, with 16 bases between. The CDR3 spans 14 residues. DNA for the CDR3: TGTGCCAGCACTGTTGTGGCAGGCCGCTACGAGCAGTACTTC. Protein: CASTVVAGRYEQYF.

This chain uses TRBV5-1 with TRBJ2-7; D possibly matches TRBD1 or TRBD2 (5 bases each). Germline V gene data show CDR1 as SGHRS and CDR2 as YFSETQ. This CDR3 comprises 13 residues. V lost 7 bases to trimming and J lost 0 bases, with 11 bases between them. CDR3 sequence: CASRRDHSYEQYF. The CDR3 DNA reads TGCGCCAGCCGCCGGGACCACTCCTACGAGCAGTACTTC.

The chain joins TRBV6-5 to TRBJ1-2; D might be TRBD1 (5 bases). CDR3 length: 16 residues. Looked up from germline, CDR1 is MNHEY and CDR2 is SVGAGI. Trimming removed 1 base at V and 6 bases at J, with 18 bases between. The DNA for the CDR3 is TGTGCCAGCAGTTACTTAGGGGTTGAGGACGGTAATGGCTACACCTTC. Amino acids: CASSYLGVEDGNGYTF.

V gene TRBV6-1 combines with J gene TRBJ2-3, with D unclear. CDR1 is MNHNS, CDR2 SASEGT, per germline. V was clipped by 8 bases and J by 4 bases, with 19 bases between them. The CDR3 spans 15 residues. The CDR3 is CASLYLQSGSDTQYF. The CDR3 coding sequence is TGTGCCAGCCTTTATTTACAGTCTGGGTCAGATACGCAGTATTTT.

The gene calls are TRBV2 and TRBJ1-1, with TRBD1 matching over 9 bases. The CDR3 runs 16 residues. V was clipped by 6 bases and J by 3 bases; unmatched bases: 11. Germline V lookup: CDR1 SNHLY, CDR2 FYNNEI. CDR3 nucleotide sequence: TGTGCCAGCAGATCATTCTCCGGGACAGGGCACACTGAAGCTTTCTTT. Translated, it gives CASRSFSGTGHTEAFF.

The rearrangement uses TRBV29-1 and TRBJ1-2; D unresolved. This CDR3 has 15 residues. V dropped 4 bases and J dropped 0 bases, with 15 bases sitting between them. Germline CDR1 is SQVTM and CDR2 is ANQGSEA. The CDR3 spells CSVGLILAANYGYTF. The CDR3 DNA reads as TGCAGCGTTGGTCTGATCCTGGCAGCTAACTATGGCTACACCTTC.

The chain couples TRBV7-2 to TRBJ2-7, with D perhaps matching TRBD1 (5 bases). Germline CDR1 reads SGHTA; CDR2 reads FQGNSA. This CDR3 contains 15 residues. V lost 5 bases and J lost 2, with 16 bases in between. CDR3 protein: CASSTTMGPAYEQYF. The CDR3 DNA sequence: TGTGCCAGCAGCACTACGATGGGGCCGGCCTACGAGCAGTACTTC.

Only one count was recorded for this clone. The rearrangement uses TRBV11-3 and TRBJ2-7, with D perhaps TRBD1 (5 bases). Germline assignment: CDR1 SGHNT and CDR2 YENEEA. There are 14 residues in the CDR3. V was pared by 4 bases and J by 2 bases, with 12 bases between. The CDR3 loop reads CASSSRAGPYEQYF. CDR3 bases: TGTGCCAGCAGCTCCCGAGCAGGGCCCTACGAGCAGTACTTC.

This clone was detected only once. The chain couples TRBV20-1 to TRBJ1-2, with a possible D match to TRBD1 (5 bases). The V gene's germline CDR1 is DFQATT and CDR2 SNEGSKA (reference sequence). The CDR3 loop spans 10 amino acids. Here the CDR3 DNA reads TGCAGCGACAGCAACTATGGCTACACCTTC. This codes for CSDSNYGYTF.

This sequence joins TRBV7-7 and TRBJ1-5; D unclear. V lost 1 base and J 4 bases, leaving 11 bases between the germline ends. CDR1 SSHAT and CDR2 FNYEAQ come from the germline V gene (reference sequence). The CDR3 consists of 15 residues. The CDR3 coding sequence is TGTGCCAGCAGCTTAGTAGGCGTCCGGAATCAGCCCCAGCATTTT. Translating it yields CASSLVGVRNQPQHF.

J is TRBJ2-7 and V is TRBV4-1, with a tentative D call TRBD2 (5 bases). Germline lookup yields CDR1 MGHRA and CDR2 YSYEKL. V lost 1 base to trimming and J lost 0 bases, with 16 bases between them. The CDR3 runs 17 residues. The CDR3, as DNA: TGCGCCAGCAGCCAAGGTCTCCAGCGGTATTTCTCCTACGAGCAGTACTTC. Protein sequence: CASSQGLQRYFSYEQYF.